This T cell receptor (beta chain) was sequenced in a study of metastatic and nonmetastatic thyroid tumors. Looking at the study overall: Repertoires from malignant and benign thyroid patients were compared across blood and tumor or nodule tissue. General study findings and limits: Benign nodules were reported to have significantly lower TCR beta diversity than malignant thyroid tumors, in blood and tumor.

Trimming pared 4 bases from V and 4 bases from J, leaving 16 bases between. The CDR3 is 15 residues long. Germline loops: CDR1 LNHDA, CDR2 SQIVND (reference sequence). This clone was detected ten times or more. Antigen unknown. In the source study's methods: What underpinned the distant-metastasis classifier for papillary thyroid cancer was the set of CDR3 differences across clinicopathological groups. TCRdb re-called the PCR reads through MiXCR. The authors' filters were not applied to this entry. Among about 43,000 clones listed, 3% to 3.5% were seen once. Each patient went into thyroid surgery without having received any treatment.

This sequence joins TRBV19 and TRBJ2-5; the D is unclear. The sequence was collected from a female donor with papillary thyroid cancer or a benign thyroid nodule (not recorded which). Some clones in this sample may be carry-over from other donors' samples. Sequencing used blood. For the CDR3, the DNA is TGTGCCAGTAGTACCGGGTCCAGCGATGGAGAGACCCAGTACTTC. Protein product: CASSTGSSDGETQYF.